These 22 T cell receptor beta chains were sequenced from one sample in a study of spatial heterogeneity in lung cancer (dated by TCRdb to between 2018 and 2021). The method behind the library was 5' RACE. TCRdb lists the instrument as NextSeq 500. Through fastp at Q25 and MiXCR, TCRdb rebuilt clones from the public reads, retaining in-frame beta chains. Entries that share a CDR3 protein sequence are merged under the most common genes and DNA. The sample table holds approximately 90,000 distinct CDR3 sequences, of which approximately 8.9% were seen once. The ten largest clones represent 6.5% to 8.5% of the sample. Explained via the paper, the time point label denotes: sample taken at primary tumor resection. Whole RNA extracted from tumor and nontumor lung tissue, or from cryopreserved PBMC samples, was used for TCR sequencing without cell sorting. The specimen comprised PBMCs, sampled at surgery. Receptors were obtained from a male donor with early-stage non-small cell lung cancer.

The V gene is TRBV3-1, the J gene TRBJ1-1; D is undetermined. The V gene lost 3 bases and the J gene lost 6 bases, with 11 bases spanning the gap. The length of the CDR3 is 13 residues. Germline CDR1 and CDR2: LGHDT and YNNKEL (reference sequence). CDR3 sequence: CASSQLGSAEAFF. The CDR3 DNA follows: TGTGCCAGCAGCCAGCTCGGGTCGGCTGAAGCTTTCTTT.

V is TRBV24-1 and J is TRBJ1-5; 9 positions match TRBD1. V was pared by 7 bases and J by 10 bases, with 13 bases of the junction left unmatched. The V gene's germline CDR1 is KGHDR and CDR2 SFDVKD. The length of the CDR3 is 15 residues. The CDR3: CATSAPGQGPSPQHF. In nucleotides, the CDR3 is TGTGCCACCAGCGCACCGGGACAGGGCCCCAGCCCCCAGCATTTT.

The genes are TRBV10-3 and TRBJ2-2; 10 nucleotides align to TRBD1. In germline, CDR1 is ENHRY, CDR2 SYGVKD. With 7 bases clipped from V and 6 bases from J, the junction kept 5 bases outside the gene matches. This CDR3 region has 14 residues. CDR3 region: CAITRDRGPGELFF. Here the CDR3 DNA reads TGTGCCATCACCCGGGACAGGGGCCCCGGGGAGCTGTTTTTT.

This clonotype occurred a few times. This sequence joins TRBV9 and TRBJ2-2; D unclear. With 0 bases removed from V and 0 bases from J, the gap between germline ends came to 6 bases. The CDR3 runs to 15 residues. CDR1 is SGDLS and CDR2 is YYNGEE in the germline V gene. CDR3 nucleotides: TGTGCCAGCAGCGTAGGACTTTCGAACACCGGGGAGCTGTTTTTT. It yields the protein CASSVGLSNTGELFF.

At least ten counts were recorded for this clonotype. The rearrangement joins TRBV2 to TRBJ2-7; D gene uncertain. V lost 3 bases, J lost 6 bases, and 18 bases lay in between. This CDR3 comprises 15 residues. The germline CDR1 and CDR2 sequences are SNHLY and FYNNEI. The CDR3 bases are TGTGCCAGCAGTGATCTCAAGCGCGGCCCTACCGAGCAGTACTTC. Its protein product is CASSDLKRGPTEQYF.

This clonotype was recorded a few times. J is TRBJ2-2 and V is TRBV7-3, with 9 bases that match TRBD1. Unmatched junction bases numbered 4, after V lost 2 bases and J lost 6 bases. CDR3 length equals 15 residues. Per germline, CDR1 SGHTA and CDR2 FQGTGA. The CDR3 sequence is CASSLVDRGPGELFF. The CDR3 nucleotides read TGTGCCAGCAGCTTAGTGGACAGGGGTCCCGGGGAGCTGTTTTTT.

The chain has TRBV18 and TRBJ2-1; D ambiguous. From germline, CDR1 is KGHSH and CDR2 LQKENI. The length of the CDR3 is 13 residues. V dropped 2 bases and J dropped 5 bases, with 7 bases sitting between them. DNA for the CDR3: TGTGCCAGCTCACCATTTTACGACAATGAGCAGTTCTTC. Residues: CASSPFYDNEQFF.

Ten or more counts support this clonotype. The CDR3 DNA reads as TGTGCCAGCAGCCAAGATAGGAGCGGGGGGGGCATCACCTACGAGCAGTACTTC. It is translated as CASSQDRSGGGITYEQYF. The chain has TRBV4-2 and TRBJ2-7, with 10 nucleotides matching TRBD2. Germline V CDR1 and CDR2: LGHNA, YNFKEQ. Trimming cost V 0 bases and J 2 bases; bases outside gene matches: 10. This CDR3 spans 18 amino acids.

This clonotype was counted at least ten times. This CDR3 reads CASSSNSEQYF. The CDR3 DNA sequence: TGCGCCAGCAGCTCGAACTCCGAGCAGTACTTC. The J gene is TRBJ2-7, the V gene TRBV5-1; D not resolved. Germline CDR1 is SGHRS and CDR2 is YFSETQ. The CDR3 extends over 11 amino acids. The V end lost 3 bases, the J end lost 6 bases, and 7 bases lay between the germline ends.

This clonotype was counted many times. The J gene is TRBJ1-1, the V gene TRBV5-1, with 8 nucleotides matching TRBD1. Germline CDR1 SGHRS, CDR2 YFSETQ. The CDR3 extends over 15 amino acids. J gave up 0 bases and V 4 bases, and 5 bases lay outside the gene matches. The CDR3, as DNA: TGCGCCAGCAGCAGGACGGACAGGGTGAACACTGAAGCTTTCTTT. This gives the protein CASSRTDRVNTEAFF.

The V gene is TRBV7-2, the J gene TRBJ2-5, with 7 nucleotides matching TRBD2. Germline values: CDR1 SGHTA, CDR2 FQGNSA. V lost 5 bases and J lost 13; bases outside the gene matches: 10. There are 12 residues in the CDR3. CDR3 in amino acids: CASSIGLGEMYF. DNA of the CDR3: TGTGCCAGCAGCATCGGACTAGGGGAGATGTACTTC.

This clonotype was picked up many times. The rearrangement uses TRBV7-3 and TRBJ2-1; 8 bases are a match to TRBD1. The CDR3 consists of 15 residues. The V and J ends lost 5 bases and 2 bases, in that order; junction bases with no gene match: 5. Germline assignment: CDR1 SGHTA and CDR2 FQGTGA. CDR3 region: CASSLGTGTYNEQFF. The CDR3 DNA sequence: TGTGCCAGCAGCCTAGGGACAGGAACCTACAATGAGCAGTTCTTC.

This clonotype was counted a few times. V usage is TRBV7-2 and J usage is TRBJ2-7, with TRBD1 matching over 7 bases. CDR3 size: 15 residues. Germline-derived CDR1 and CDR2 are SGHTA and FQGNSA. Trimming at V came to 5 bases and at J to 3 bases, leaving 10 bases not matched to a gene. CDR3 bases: TGTGCCAGCAGCACCACAGGGGACATACTCTACGAGCAGTACTTC. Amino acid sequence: CASSTTGDILYEQYF.

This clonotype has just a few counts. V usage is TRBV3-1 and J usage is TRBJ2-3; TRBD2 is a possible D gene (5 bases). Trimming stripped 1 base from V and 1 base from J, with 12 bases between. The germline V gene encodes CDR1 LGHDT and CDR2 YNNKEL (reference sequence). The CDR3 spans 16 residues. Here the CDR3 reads CASSQGTPRGTDTQYF. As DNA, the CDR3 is TGTGCCAGCAGCCAAGGGACTCCCCGGGGCACAGATACGCAGTATTTT.

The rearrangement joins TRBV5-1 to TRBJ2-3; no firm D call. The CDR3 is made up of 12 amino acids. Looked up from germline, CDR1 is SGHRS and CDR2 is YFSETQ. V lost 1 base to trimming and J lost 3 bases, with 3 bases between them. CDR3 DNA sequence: TGCGCCAGCAGCTTGCGAACAGATACGCAGTATTTT. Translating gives CASSLRTDTQYF. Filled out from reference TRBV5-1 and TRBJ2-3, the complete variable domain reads KAGVTQTPRYLIKTRGQQVTLSCSPISGHRSVSWYQQTPGQGLQFLFEYFSETQRNKGNFPGRFSGRQFSNSRSEMNVSTLELGDSALYLCASSLRTDTQYFGPGTRLTVL.

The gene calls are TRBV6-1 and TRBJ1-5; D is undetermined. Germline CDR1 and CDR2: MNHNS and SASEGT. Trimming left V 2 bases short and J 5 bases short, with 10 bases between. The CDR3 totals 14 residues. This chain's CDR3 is CASSEPGSYQPQHF. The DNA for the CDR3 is TGTGCCAGCAGTGAACCTGGCAGTTATCAGCCCCAGCATTTT.

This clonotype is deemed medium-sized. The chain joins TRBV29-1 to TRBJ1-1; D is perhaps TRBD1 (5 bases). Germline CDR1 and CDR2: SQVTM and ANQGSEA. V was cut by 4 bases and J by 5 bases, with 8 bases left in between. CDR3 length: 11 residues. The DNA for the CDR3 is TGCAGCGTTGGGGGGGATACTGAAGCTTTCTTT. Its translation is CSVGGDTEAFF.

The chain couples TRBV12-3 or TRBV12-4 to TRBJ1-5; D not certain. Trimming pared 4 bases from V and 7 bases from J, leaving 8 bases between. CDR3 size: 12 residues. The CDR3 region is CASSWSLQPQHF. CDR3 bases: TGTGCCAGCAGTTGGTCGTTGCAGCCCCAGCATTTT.

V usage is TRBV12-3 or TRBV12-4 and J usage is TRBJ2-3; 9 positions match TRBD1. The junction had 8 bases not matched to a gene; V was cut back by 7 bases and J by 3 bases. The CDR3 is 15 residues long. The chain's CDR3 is CASTGQGRLTDTQYF. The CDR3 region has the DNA TGTGCCAGCACTGGACAGGGGAGGTTGACAGATACGCAGTATTTT.

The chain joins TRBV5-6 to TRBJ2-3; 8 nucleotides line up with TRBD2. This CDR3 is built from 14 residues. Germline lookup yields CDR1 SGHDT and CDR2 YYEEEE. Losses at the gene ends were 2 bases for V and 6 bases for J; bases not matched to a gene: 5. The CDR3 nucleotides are TGTGCCAGCAGCTTTAGCGGGGCTAGCGATACGCAGTATTTT. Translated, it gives CASSFSGASDTQYF.

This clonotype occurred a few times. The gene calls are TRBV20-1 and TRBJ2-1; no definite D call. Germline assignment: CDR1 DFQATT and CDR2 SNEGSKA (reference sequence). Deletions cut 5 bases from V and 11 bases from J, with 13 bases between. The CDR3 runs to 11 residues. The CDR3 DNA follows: TGCAGTGCTGGCCCCGCAGAGAAGCAGTTCTTC. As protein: CSAGPAEKQFF.

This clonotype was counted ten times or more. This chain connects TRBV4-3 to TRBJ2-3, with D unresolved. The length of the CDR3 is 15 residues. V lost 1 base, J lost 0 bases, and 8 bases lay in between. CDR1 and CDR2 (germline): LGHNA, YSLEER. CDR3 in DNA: TGCGCCAGCAGCCAAGTGGGCCCTAGCACAGATACGCAGTATTTT. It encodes CASSQVGPSTDTQYF.